This TCR beta chain was identified in a study of cytotoxic CD8 clonotypes in ibrutinib-treated CLL. Across the whole study: There were about 10 relapsed/refractory patients and roughly 15 treatment-naive patients, and around 18 were IGHV unmutated. When averaged across all of the samples, the counts came to some 250,000 productive templates and about 100,000 productive rearrangements.

Study-level findings and limits: Under therapy, public clonotypes either contracted or stayed stable, and they were uncommon. Clonality, elevated at ibrutinib response, dropped back toward baseline at progression.

Germline V CDR1 and CDR2: SGHRS, YFSETQ. The V segment lost 4 bases and the J segment 15 bases; nucleotides outside the gene matches: 15. This CDR3 is built from 16 residues. To note about this clone: The antigen remains undetermined.

This table comes from immunoSEQ multiplex PCR, and its TCRdb copy is limited to in-frame clones, with some not included. The data hold more than 150,000 clones, with around three quarters observed a single time. The receptor was isolated from a human donor with chronic lymphocytic leukemia. V usage is TRBV5-1 and J usage is TRBJ2-1; 14 bases line up with TRBD2. The specimen was PBMCs, collected after 24 months of ibrutinib treatment. CDR3: CASSPPTGTSGSVLFF. For the CDR3, the DNA is TGCGCCAGCAGCCCCCCAACCGGGACTAGCGGGAGTGTCCTGTTCTTC.